This TCR beta chain was identified during a study of blood T cell repertoires in COVID-19. Trimming pared 6 bases from V and 6 bases from J, leaving 11 bases between. CDR3 length: 12 residues. In germline, CDR1 is MNHEY, CDR2 SVGEGT. Assay: immunoSEQ multiplex PCR; the TCRdb copy retains only in-frame clones and omits some. This sample yields about 24,000 clones, of which approximately 89% are seen a single time; 4% to 6% belongs to the top ten. This receptor was obtained from a man aged 50 to 60 with active COVID-19. The chain joins TRBV6-2 or TRBV6-3 to TRBJ1-2, with TRBD1 as a possible D gene (6 bases). The sample taken for sequencing was peripheral blood. The CDR3 sequence is CASSRGIDGYTF. CDR3 DNA sequence: TGTGCCAGCAGCAGGGGAATTGATGGCTACACCTTC.